These 13 T cell receptor beta chains were sequenced from one sample in a study of blood T cell repertoires in COVID-19. TCRdb keeps only in-frame clones here, not all; method: immunoSEQ multiplex PCR. The repertoire holds 360,000 or so clones, with 80% to 85% as singletons. Sequenced material: PBMCs or T cells enriched from blood (not recorded which). All receptors come from a woman aged 45-65 years who had recovered from COVID-19.

The chain uses TRBV18 and TRBJ2-7, with 7 nucleotides matching TRBD1. The ends lost 3 bases at V and 13 bases at J; junction bases unmatched: 15. The CDR3 has 14 residues. CDR1 is KGHSH and CDR2 is LQKENI in the germline V gene. In nucleotides, the CDR3 is TGTGCCAGCTCACCGATCCCTTTTGGCAGGGGGTTATACTTC. The encoded protein is CASSPIPFGRGLYF.

The chain recombines TRBV6-4 with TRBJ1-1; a weak D match, TRBD1 (5 bases). The germline gives CDR1 MRHNA, CDR2 SNTAGT. Between the trimmed V and J ends, which lost 4 bases and 7 bases, there was a span of 13 bases. The length of the CDR3 is 13 residues. The CDR3 sequence is CASSVLGGSEAFF. The DNA for the CDR3 is TGTGCCAGCAGTGTACTGGGGGGGAGTGAAGCTTTCTTT.

The table lists this clone with a count of one. The rearrangement links TRBV18 to TRBJ2-1, with TRBD1 matching 7 bases. The V gene end was trimmed by 3 bases and the J gene end by 6 bases; junction bases not matched to a gene: 5. The CDR3 has 14 residues. CDR1 is KGHSH, CDR2 LQKENI, per germline. The DNA for the CDR3 is TGTGCCAGCTCACCGTCGACAGGGACCAATGAGCAGTTCTTC. Residues: CASSPSTGTNEQFF.

V usage is TRBV5-1 and J usage is TRBJ1-3; 8 bases are a match to TRBD1. The germline V gene encodes CDR1 SGHRS and CDR2 YFSETQ. This CDR3 spans 15 amino acids. J gave up 1 base and V 5 bases, and 5 bases lay outside the gene matches. CDR3 DNA sequence: TGCGCCAGCAGTTTGACAGGGGCATCTGGAAACACCATATATTTT. This encodes CASSLTGASGNTIYF.

The V gene is TRBV9, the J gene TRBJ2-1, with 9 positions matching TRBD1. The length of the CDR3 is 16 residues. CDR1 and CDR2 from the germline V gene are SGDLS and YYNGEE. With V trimmed by 6 bases and J by 8 bases, 15 bases remained unmatched. The CDR3 sequence is CASNERGTGGRDEQFF. The CDR3 DNA sequence: TGTGCCAGCAACGAAAGGGGCACAGGGGGCAGGGATGAGCAGTTCTTC.

The chain carries TRBV27 and TRBJ2-2; 7 nucleotides agree with TRBD1. This CDR3 is built from 16 residues. V lost 6 bases, J lost 3 bases, and 10 bases stayed unmatched. The germline V gene has CDR1 MNHEY and CDR2 SMNVEV (reference sequence). CDR3 DNA: TGTGCCAGCAGAGGATCAGGGGGTATCGACACCGGGGAGCTGTTTTTT. The encoded protein is CASRGSGGIDTGELFF.

This chain links TRBV12-3 or TRBV12-4 with TRBJ1-1; D unclear. V was cut by 5 bases and J by 0 bases, with 7 bases left in between. The CDR3 sequence is 13 residues long. CDR3: CASSPQLNTEAFF. The CDR3 coding sequence is TGTGCCAGCAGTCCCCAGTTGAACACTGAAGCTTTCTTT.

The CDR3: CASSIVGLNQPQHF. The DNA for the CDR3 is TGTGCCAGTAGTATCGTCGGTTTAAATCAGCCCCAGCATTTT. The genes are TRBV19 and TRBJ1-5; D gene ambiguous. Trimming shortened V by 3 bases and J by 4 bases, and 10 bases separated the two germline ends. Germline values: CDR1 LNHDA, CDR2 SQIVND (reference sequence). The CDR3 runs 14 residues.

The chain carries TRBV7-2 and TRBJ1-1, with D unclear. The germline V gene encodes CDR1 SGHTA and CDR2 FQGNSA. This CDR3 is 14 amino acids long. V gave up 5 bases and J gave up 0 bases, with 10 bases separating them. The CDR3 region is CASSPIFMNTEAFF. DNA of the CDR3: TGTGCCAGCAGCCCCATTTTCATGAACACTGAAGCTTTCTTT.

This chain links TRBV29-1 with TRBJ2-7; weak D call: TRBD1 (6 bases). The CDR3 contains 15 residues. V was shortened by 2 bases and J by 3 bases, with 17 bases between the two germline ends. Germline CDR1 and CDR2: SQVTM and ANQGSEA. The CDR3 sequence: CSVELGAGASYEQYF. For the CDR3, the DNA is TGCAGCGTTGAACTCGGGGCAGGGGCGAGCTACGAGCAGTACTTC.

The rearrangement joins TRBV4-2 to TRBJ1-5; D remains ambiguous. The CDR3 has 13 amino acids. Trimming stripped 0 bases from V and 6 bases from J, with 6 bases between. Germline V gene data show CDR1 as LGHNA and CDR2 as YNFKEQ. CDR3 sequence (DNA): TGTGCCAGCAGCCAAGATTTGAGTCAGCCCCAGCATTTT. Protein: CASSQDLSQPQHF.

The chain couples TRBV5-1 to TRBJ2-1; the match to TRBD2 covers 7 bases. V was pared by 0 bases and J by 4 bases, with 4 bases of the junction left unmatched. The CDR3 is 15 amino acids. Germline V gene sequence: CDR1 SGHRS, CDR2 YFSETQ. The CDR3 coding sequence is TGCGCCAGCAGCTTGGTGGGGACTACATACAATGAGCAGTTCTTC. Protein sequence: CASSLVGTTYNEQFF.

This clone was detected a few times. This chain uses TRBV7-3 with TRBJ1-6; unclear D gene. The CDR3 covers 13 residues. From germline, CDR1 is SGHTA and CDR2 FQGTGA. Trimming shortened V by 3 bases and J by 8 bases, and 8 bases separated the two germline ends. CDR3 sequence reads: CASSFIVDSPLHF. The CDR3 bases are TGTGCCAGCAGCTTCATCGTAGATTCACCCCTCCACTTT.